A selection of T cell receptor beta chains follows, all from one sample in a study of lymphopenia after photon versus proton radiotherapy. Profiling relied on immunoSEQ multiplex PCR, and the TCRdb table lists in-frame clones only, not all of them. This table has more than 60,000 clones, 75% to 90% appearing once. Source: peripheral blood, taken from a patient treated with photon-based radiotherapy. The receptors were sampled from a man between 35 and 55 years old with gastric cancer. Each CDR3 is given with its conserved first and last residue. The D gene is left open where the match is weak. A clone size is listed for some rows: how often the clone was seen (once, few, many), or a class if it is expanded.

>TRBV6-1|NA|NA|TRBJ2-7
CASSPLYEQYF
TGTGCCAGCAGTCCCCTCTACGAGCAGTACTTC
>TRBV9|NA|NA|TRBJ2-7
CASSRGIHYEQYF
TGTGCCAGCAGCCGGGGAATCCACTACGAGCAGTACTTC
>TRBV27|NA|NA|TRBJ1-5
CASSPGGVGSNQPQHF
TGTGCCAGCAGTCCAGGTGGGGTAGGCAGCAATCAGCCCCAGCATTTT
>TRBV30|NA|NA|TRBJ1-6
CAWSVVTGRNSPLHF
TGTGCCTGGAGTGTAGTGACAGGCAGGAATTCACCCCTCCACTTT
>TRBV9|TRBD2|few|TRBJ2-1
CASSFGLVNEQFF
TGTGCCAGCAGCTTCGGACTAGTCAATGAGCAGTTCTTC
>TRBV7-9|TRBD1|NA|TRBJ1-4
CASSTGTGNEKLFF
TGTGCCAGCAGCACCGGGACAGGGAATGAAAAACTGTTTTTT
>TRBV5-1|TRBD1|NA|TRBJ2-3
CASSRGQGATDTQYF
TGCGCCAGCAGCCGGGGACAGGGGGCAACAGATACGCAGTATTTT
>TRBV7-2|NA|NA|TRBJ2-7
CASTLRAGRREQYF
TGTGCCAGCACACTAAGGGCAGGGCGGCGCGAGCAGTACTTC
>TRBV19|NA|once|TRBJ1-2
CASSIQGSYGYTF
TGTGCCAGTAGTATCCAGGGGTCCTATGGCTACACCTTC
>TRBV30|NA|NA|TRBJ1-1
CAWIRTVMNTEAFF
TGTGCCTGGATTCGAACAGTCATGAACACTGAAGCTTTCTTT
>TRBV7-6|TRBD1|NA|TRBJ1-1
CASSSTGGLGTEAFF
TGTGCCAGCAGCTCCACAGGGGGACTGGGCACTGAAGCTTTCTTT
>TRBV6-1|NA|NA|TRBJ1-4
CASSDVGDPTTNEKLFF
TGTGCCAGCAGTGATGTGGGGGATCCTACAACTAATGAAAAACTGTTTTTT
>TRBV2|TRBD1|NA|TRBJ2-7
CASSDRGHRDRGRYEQYF
TGTGCCAGCAGTGATAGGGGTCACCGGGACAGGGGAAGATACGAGCAGTACTTC
>TRBV5-1|NA|NA|TRBJ2-7
CASSFLSGDYEQYF
TGCGCCAGCAGCTTTTTATCCGGGGACTACGAGCAGTACTTC
>TRBV6-5|NA|NA|TRBJ2-7
CASSYSKGEVYEQYF
TGTGCCAGCAGTTACTCGAAGGGGGAGGTCTACGAGCAGTACTTC
>TRBV7-8|NA|NA|TRBJ2-7
CASSPTRRGRAPYEQYF
TGTGCCAGCAGCCCCACCCGCAGGGGCCGCGCCCCCTACGAGCAGTACTTC
>TRBV2|NA|few|TRBJ2-2
CASKIRVNTGELFF
TGTGCCAGCAAAATCAGAGTGAACACCGGGGAGCTGTTTTTT
>TRBV7-9|NA|few|TRBJ1-4
CASSQGGAGEKLFF
TGTGCCAGCAGTCAGGGCGGGGCAGGTGAAAAACTGTTTTTT
>TRBV5-6|NA|NA|TRBJ1-3
CASSSGNTIYF
TGTGCCAGCAGCTCTGGAAACACCATATATTTT
>TRBV5-1|TRBD2|NA|TRBJ2-3
CASSFLAGSSTDTQYF
TGCGCCAGCAGCTTCCTAGCGGGGTCTAGCACAGATACGCAGTATTTT
>TRBV5-1|TRBD1|NA|TRBJ2-2
CASSPRDSLNTGELFF
TGCGCCAGCAGCCCTCGGGACAGCCTAAACACCGGGGAGCTGTTTTTT
>TRBV7-9|TRBD2|NA|TRBJ2-1
CASSIGLAGYEQFF
TGTGCCAGCAGCATAGGTCTAGCGGGGTATGAGCAGTTCTTC
>TRBV27|TRBD2|NA|TRBJ2-7
CASSYSGGPPYEQYF
TGTGCCAGCAGTTACAGCGGGGGGCCTCCCTACGAGCAGTACTTC
>TRBV9|TRBD2|once|TRBJ2-1
CASSTLLAGGYNEQFF
TGTGCCAGCAGCACCCTGCTAGCGGGGGGTTACAATGAGCAGTTCTTC
>TRBV12-5|NA|NA|TRBJ2-5
CASSSVGWGQETQYF
TGTGCTAGTTCGTCTGTGGGGTGGGGGCAAGAGACCCAGTACTTC
>TRBV4-1|TRBD1|NA|TRBJ1-1
CASSHRDRGTEAFF
TGCGCCAGCAGCCACCGGGACAGGGGTACTGAAGCTTTCTTT
>TRBV6-1|NA|NA|TRBJ1-2
CASSEAPGFPGYTF
TGTGCCAGCAGTGAAGCGCCGGGGTTCCCAGGCTACACCTTC
>TRBV18|TRBD1|NA|TRBJ1-2
CASSQDRVYYGYTF
TGTGCCAGCTCACAAGACAGGGTGTACTATGGCTACACCTTC
>TRBV6-5|NA|NA|TRBJ2-5
CAVGTVNQETQYF
TGTGCCGTCGGGACGGTCAACCAAGAGACCCAGTACTTC
>TRBV5-1|NA|NA|TRBJ1-2
CASSRDTEGYTF
TGCGCCAGCAGCCGGGACACGGAGGGCTACACCTTC